The 11 T cell receptor beta chains given below trace back to one sample, sequenced in a study of blood T cell repertoires in COVID-19 (dated by TCRdb to the early 2020s). The receptor library was made with the immunoSEQ multiplex PCR assay. In TCRdb, the immuneACCESS table is reduced to in-frame sequences with V and J assigned. These tables do not hold every clone; where another copy was compared, an unresolved V gene accounts for under half, and the others remain unexplained. Here the sample has about 300,000 clones; just under 90% occur a single time. The top ten clones comprise approximately 1.8% of the sample. The sample was peripheral blood. These receptor sequences come from a woman aged 25 to 39 with COVID-19, enrolled during active disease.

J is TRBJ1-6 and V is TRBV7-2, with 7 bases fitting TRBD1. The V segment lost 6 bases and the J segment 9 bases; nucleotides outside the gene matches: 11. Germline assignment: CDR1 SGHTA and CDR2 FQGNSA. CDR3 length: 15 amino acids. The CDR3 is CASSFTGEGGSPLHF. The CDR3 bases are TGTGCCAGCAGTTTTACAGGGGAAGGGGGTTCACCCCTCCACTTT.

The V and J genes are TRBV11-2 and TRBJ2-7; D might be TRBD1 (6 bases). CDR3 length: 13 amino acids. Per germline, CDR1 SGHAT and CDR2 FQNNGV. V was cut by 5 bases and J by 4 bases, with 12 bases left in between. The CDR3 loop is CASSPDRRYEQYF. The CDR3 bases are TGTGCCAGCAGCCCTGACAGGAGGTACGAGCAGTACTTC.

The chain employs TRBV7-9 and TRBJ2-3; D may be TRBD2 (5 bases). The CDR3 is 13 residues long. The germline V and J ends were trimmed by 6 bases and 4 bases, with 11 bases remaining between them. Germline V gene lookup returns CDR1 SEHNR and CDR2 FQNEAQ (reference sequence). The CDR3 is CASRFGSADTQYF. CDR3 in DNA: TGTGCCAGCAGATTCGGTAGCGCAGATACGCAGTATTTT.

J is TRBJ1-1 and V is TRBV11-2; a possible D gene is TRBD1 (5 bases). With 7 bases removed from V and 6 bases from J, the gap between germline ends came to 15 bases. CDR1 is SGHAT, CDR2 FQNNGV, per germline. CDR3 length: 13 residues. The CDR3 sequence is CASNLVLGAEAFF. The CDR3, as DNA: TGTGCCAGCAACCTCGTCCTAGGGGCTGAAGCTTTCTTT.

This chain joins TRBV30 and TRBJ2-7, with TRBD2 matching over 9 bases. This CDR3 contains 13 residues. Unmatched junction bases numbered 6, after V lost 4 bases and J lost 5 bases. The germline V gene has CDR1 GTSNPN and CDR2 SVGIG (reference sequence). For the CDR3, the DNA is TGTGCCTGGAATAGCGGGGGAGTCAACGAGCAGTACTTC. Protein: CAWNSGGVNEQYF.

The count of this clone is one. The chain couples TRBV2 to TRBJ1-2; 11 nucleotides line up with TRBD1. Trimming took 2 bases from V and 4 from J; bases not matched to a gene: 6. There are 16 residues in the CDR3. Germline assignment: CDR1 SNHLY and CDR2 FYNNEI. CDR3 nucleotide sequence: TGTGCCAGCAGTGAACGGACAGGGGGCGGCCTCTATGGCTACACCTTC. Residues: CASSERTGGGLYGYTF. Full variable domain (remainder filled in from reference TRBV2 and TRBJ1-2): EPEVTQTPSHQVTQMGQEVILRCVPISNHLYFYWYRQILGQKVEFLVSFYNNEISEKSEIFDDQFSVERPDGSNFTLKIRSTKLEDSAMYFCASSERTGGGLYGYTFGSGTRLTVV.

V is TRBV4-2 and J is TRBJ1-1; 7 bases are shared with TRBD1. V shed 0 bases, J shed 2 bases, and the junction held 12 bases outside the gene matches. In germline, CDR1 is LGHNA, CDR2 YNFKEQ. CDR3 size: 18 residues. CDR3 DNA sequence: TGTGCCAGCAGCCAAGATCTCCAGCCCGGGACAGATAACACTGAAGCTTTCTTT. Translated, it gives CASSQDLQPGTDNTEAFF.

V gene TRBV27 combines with J gene TRBJ2-2, with TRBD1 matching over 7 bases. V shed 4 bases and J 1 base; nucleotides not matched to a gene: 3. The CDR3 has 15 residues. Germline V gene sequence: CDR1 MNHEY, CDR2 SMNVEV (reference sequence). The CDR3 nucleotides read TGTGCCAGCAGTTCCGGGACAGTGAACACCGGGGAGCTGTTTTTT. This sequence encodes CASSSGTVNTGELFF.

The chain carries TRBV7-2 and TRBJ2-7, with D perhaps TRBD1 (6 bases). This CDR3 is built from 12 residues. With 5 bases removed from V and 3 bases from J, the gap between germline ends came to 8 bases. The germline CDR1 and CDR2 sequences are SGHTA and FQGNSA. The CDR3: CASSEQGYEQYF. For the CDR3, the DNA is TGTGCCAGCAGCGAACAGGGCTACGAGCAGTACTTC.

V gene TRBV18 combines with J gene TRBJ2-1; 14 bases fit TRBD2. The CDR3 contains 15 residues. Germline CDR1 reads KGHSH; CDR2 reads LQKENI. Losses at the gene ends were 0 bases for V and 14 bases for J; bases not matched to a gene: 6. Here the CDR3 DNA reads TGTGCCAGCTCACCACCGTGGACTAGCGGGGGGCCCGAGTTCTTC. Its translation is CASSPPWTSGGPEFF. The entire variable domain, with the rest obtained from reference TRBV18 and TRBJ2-1, is as follows: NAGVMQNPRHLVRRRGQEARLRCSPMKGHSHVYWYRQLPEEGLKFMVYLQKENIIDESGMPKERFSAEFPKEGPSILRIQQVVRGDSAAYFCASSPPWTSGGPEFFGPGTRLTVL.

The chain couples TRBV14 to TRBJ2-2; D perhaps matches TRBD2 (6 bases). Germline V gives CDR1 SGHDN, CDR2 FVKESK. Trimming took off 2 bases at V and 6 bases at J, with 7 bases between the two ends. This CDR3 contains 13 residues. CDR3 sequence reads: CASSQRGSGELFF. The CDR3 DNA reads TGTGCCAGCAGCCAACGGGGGTCCGGGGAGCTGTTTTTT.